This entry lists 2 T cell receptor beta chains sequenced from one sample in a study of ipilimumab plus nivolumab after autologous stem cell transplantation. Method: immunoSEQ multiplex PCR; TCRdb's copy keeps in-frame clones and lacks some. This repertoire shows 77,000 or so clones, approximately 83% found once; its top ten account for 2% to 2.5%. The sample in question was PBMCs, obtained in a trial of ipilimumab plus nivolumab as post-transplant consolidation. The receptors were sampled from a male donor with diffuse large B-cell lymphoma.

This clone was detected only once. The chain carries TRBV19 and TRBJ1-3, with D hard to call. The CDR3 consists of 12 residues. The ends were cut back, 6 bases at V and 3 bases at J, with 6 bases in the middle. Germline-derived CDR1 and CDR2 are LNHDA and SQIVND (reference sequence). The CDR3 coding sequence is TGTGCCAGTAGAACAATTGGAAACACCATATATTTT. Its translation: CASRTIGNTIYF.

V gene TRBV18 combines with J gene TRBJ1-2; 7 nucleotides agree with TRBD1. Germline CDR1 reads KGHSH; CDR2 reads LQKENI. The junction had 10 bases not matched to a gene; V was cut back by 6 bases and J by 0 bases. The CDR3 has 16 residues. CDR3 coding DNA: TGTGCCAGCTCTGTCACTGACAGGGCTTCTAACTATGGCTACACCTTC. Amino acid sequence: CASSVTDRASNYGYTF.